The 20 T cell receptor beta chains below were found in one sample sequenced in a study of blood T cell repertoires in COVID-19. The assay was immunoSEQ multiplex PCR, and TCRdb's table has in-frame clones only and misses some. The repertoire includes about 110,000 clones, about four fifths of them detected once, and 11% to 15% sits in the top ten. Material: peripheral blood. These receptors all stem from a woman aged 60-70 years with acute or convalescent COVID-19.

This chain uses TRBV9 with TRBJ2-3; 7 nucleotides agree with TRBD2. This CDR3 is built from 13 residues. From germline, CDR1 is SGDLS and CDR2 YYNGEE. The V gene end was trimmed by 0 bases and the J gene end by 6 bases; junction bases not matched to a gene: 1. The CDR3 protein is CASSVVLADTQYF. CDR3 nucleotide sequence: TGTGCCAGCAGCGTAGTACTAGCGGATACGCAGTATTTT.

J is TRBJ1-5 and V is TRBV10-3; D is perhaps TRBD1 (6 bases). CDR1 and CDR2 (germline): ENHRY, SYGVKD. The CDR3 spans 16 residues. Trimming stripped 3 bases from V and 3 bases from J, with 15 bases between. The CDR3 region has the DNA TGTGCCATCAGTGAAGCGGGGGCTCTCTACAATCAGCCCCAGCATTTT. Amino acid sequence: CAISEAGALYNQPQHF.

The chain recombines TRBV5-1 with TRBJ2-1, with D possibly TRBD2 on 6 matching bases. This CDR3 is 16 amino acids long. Germline V gene data show CDR1 as SGHRS and CDR2 as YFSETQ. V lost 1 base and J lost 0, with 11 bases in between. The CDR3 nucleotides are TGCGCCAGCAGCTTGTCCGGGAGAGCCTCCTACAATGAGCAGTTCTTC. Its protein product is CASSLSGRASYNEQFF.

In this sample, this clone turned up once. This sequence joins TRBV19 and TRBJ2-7, with D perhaps matching TRBD2 (6 bases). Trimming removed 5 bases from V and 1 base from J, with 27 bases in between. The CDR3 spans 19 residues. Germline values: CDR1 LNHDA, CDR2 SQIVND (reference sequence). CDR3 nucleotide sequence: TGTGCCAGTAGTTCCCGGGAGCGCCAGAAATATCCTCGATCCTACGAGCAGTACTTC. Its protein product is CASSSRERQKYPRSYEQYF. The complete variable domain, with remaining parts taken from reference TRBV19 and TRBJ2-7, reads DGGITQSPKYLFRKEGQNVTLSCEQNLNHDAMYWYRQDPGQGLRLIYYSQIVNDFQKGDIAEGYSVSREKKESFPLTVTSAQKNPTAFYLCASSSRERQKYPRSYEQYFGPGTRLTVT.

The chain recombines TRBV5-1 with TRBJ2-1; D remains unclear. There are 18 residues in the CDR3. From germline, CDR1 is SGHRS and CDR2 YFSETQ. V lost 2 bases to trimming and J lost 0 bases, with 18 bases between them. CDR3 sequence: CASSFYPGGPSSYNEQFF. The CDR3 DNA follows: TGCGCCAGCAGCTTCTACCCTGGTGGTCCAAGCTCCTACAATGAGCAGTTCTTC.

This clone was recorded only once. The J gene is TRBJ1-1, the V gene TRBV28; D is perhaps TRBD1 (5 bases). Germline V gene data show CDR1 as MDHEN and CDR2 as SYDVKM. The CDR3 loop spans 13 amino acids. The V gene lost 3 bases and the J gene lost 4 bases, with 9 bases spanning the gap. The CDR3 spells CASSFVRGTEAFF. The CDR3 DNA is TGTGCCAGCAGTTTTGTTAGGGGCACTGAAGCTTTCTTT. The variable domain in full, with the rest retrieved from reference TRBV28 and TRBJ1-1, is DVKVTQSSRYLVKRTGEKVFLECVQDMDHENMFWYRQDPGLGLRLIYFSYDVKMKEKGDIPEGYSVSREKKERFSLILESASTNQTSMYLCASSFVRGTEAFFGQGTRLTVV.

V is TRBV18 and J is TRBJ2-1; a weak D match, TRBD2 (6 bases). Germline CDR1 and CDR2: KGHSH and LQKENI. The CDR3 length is 14 residues. V was clipped by 2 bases and J by 8 bases, with 13 bases between them. CDR3 DNA sequence: TGTGCCAGCTCACCAAGCGGGCCCTTGGATGAGCAGTTCTTC. Protein: CASSPSGPLDEQFF.

The chain is built from TRBV9 and TRBJ1-6; D unresolved. The CDR3 is 18 amino acids. The germline gives CDR1 SGDLS, CDR2 YYNGEE. Trimming took off 4 bases at V and 1 base at J, with 18 bases between the two ends. The CDR3 sequence: CASSLRVGERSYNSPLHF. In DNA, the CDR3 is TGTGCCAGCAGCTTACGAGTTGGGGAGAGATCCTATAATTCACCCCTCCACTTT. The whole variable domain, filled in from reference TRBV9 and TRBJ1-6, reads DSGVTQTPKHLITATGQRVTLRCSPRSGDLSVYWYQQSLDQGLQFLIQYYNGEERAKGNILERFSAQQFPDLHSELNLSSLELGDSALYFCASSLRVGERSYNSPLHFGNGTRLTVT.

The chain joins TRBV6-5 to TRBJ2-5; D might be TRBD2 (6 bases). The length of the CDR3 is 13 residues. Germline V lookup: CDR1 MNHEY, CDR2 SVGAGI. Trimming removed 7 bases from V and 7 bases from J, with 16 bases in between. In DNA form, the CDR3 reads TGTGCCAGCAATGCCGGGAGTAGGGGGACCCAGTACTTC. Encoded protein: CASNAGSRGTQYF.

The chain combines TRBV6-5 with TRBJ2-5, with 13 bases lining up with TRBD2. This CDR3 has 15 residues. J lost 4 bases, V lost 7 bases, and 6 bases had no gene match. Germline V gene lookup returns CDR1 MNHEY and CDR2 SVGAGI. The CDR3 sequence: CASKQLAGGRETQYF. DNA for the CDR3: TGTGCCAGCAAGCAACTAGCGGGGGGGAGAGAGACCCAGTACTTC.

This clone was seen a handful of times. The V and J genes are TRBV5-4 and TRBJ2-1, with a weak D call TRBD2 (5 bases). Germline lookup yields CDR1 SGHNT and CDR2 YYREEE (reference sequence). V was clipped by 5 bases and J by 7 bases, with 19 bases between them. This CDR3 is 15 amino acids long. The CDR3 protein is CASRPTIDNLNEQFF. In nucleotides, the CDR3 is TGTGCCAGCAGGCCGACTATCGACAACTTGAATGAGCAGTTCTTC. Variable domain in full (rest from reference TRBV5-4 and TRBJ2-1): ETGVTQSPTHLIKTRGQQVTLRCSSQSGHNTVSWYQQALGQGPQFIFQYYREEENGRGNFPPRFSGLQFPNYSSELNVNALELDDSALYLCASRPTIDNLNEQFFGPGTRLTVL.

The chain carries TRBV7-9 and TRBJ2-3, with D perhaps matching TRBD2 (5 bases). This CDR3 is 14 amino acids long. Germline V gives CDR1 SEHNR, CDR2 FQNEAQ (reference sequence). V was shortened by 3 bases and J by 2 bases, with 9 bases between the two germline ends. The CDR3 region has the DNA TGTGCCAGCAGCTTGTCCGGGATCACAGATACGCAGTATTTT. Its protein is CASSLSGITDTQYF.

The chain is built from TRBV7-2 and TRBJ2-7, with 10 bases that match TRBD2. Trimming removed 5 bases from V and 2 bases from J; junction bases left unmatched: 6. This CDR3 is built from 15 residues. CDR1 is SGHTA, CDR2 FQGNSA, per germline. Written as DNA, the CDR3 is TGTGCCAGCAGCCCATGGACTAGCGGCCCCTACGAGCAGTACTTC. It specifies CASSPWTSGPYEQYF.

J is TRBJ1-2 and V is TRBV2, with D hard to call. V was pared by 6 bases and J by 7 bases, with 18 bases between. The CDR3 loop spans 14 amino acids. CDR1 and CDR2 from the germline V gene are SNHLY and FYNNEI. The CDR3: CASRAYLSVGGYTF. CDR3 bases: TGTGCCAGCAGAGCGTACCTTTCGGTCGGTGGCTACACCTTC.

The chain links TRBV7-2 to TRBJ1-1; 10 positions agree with TRBD1. V was clipped by 5 bases and J by 7 bases; unmatched bases: 4. Germline V gene lookup returns CDR1 SGHTA and CDR2 FQGNSA. The CDR3 length is 13 residues. The CDR3 DNA is TGTGCCAGCAGCCGGGGACAGGGGTATGAAGCTTTCTTT. This gives the protein CASSRGQGYEAFF.

The chain joins TRBV9 to TRBJ2-3; 13 nucleotides match TRBD2. Germline trimming cut 2 bases from V and 6 bases from J; bases unmatched to any gene: 3. The CDR3 sequence is 15 residues long. The germline CDR1 and CDR2 sequences are SGDLS and YYNGEE. The CDR3 DNA reads as TGTGCCAGCAGCGTGAGGACTAGCGGGAGTGATACGCAGTATTTT. This sequence encodes CASSVRTSGSDTQYF.

The J gene is TRBJ2-3, the V gene TRBV6-6; D might be TRBD1 (6 bases). Germline CDR1 is MNHNY and CDR2 is SVGAGI (reference sequence). There are 14 residues in the CDR3. Between the trimmed V and J ends, which lost 6 bases and 3 bases, there was a span of 13 bases. The CDR3 region has the DNA TGTGCCAGCAGGCAGGCTAGGGGGACAGATACGCAGTATTTT. It specifies CASRQARGTDTQYF.

The V gene is TRBV12-2, the J gene TRBJ1-5; the tabulated D call, TRBD1, remains unverified against the DNA. TRBV12-2 is reported as a pseudogene. This CDR3 has 19 amino acids. CDR3 coding DNA: TGTGCAAGTCCCTACTCCACAAGGGGGCAGGCCGATAGCAATCAGCCCCAGCATTTT. Protein sequence: CASPYSTRGQADSNQPQHF.

The CDR3 region is CASTPSLSNSPLHF. In nucleotides, the CDR3 is TGTGCCAGCACCCCGTCCCTATCTAATTCACCCCTCCACTTT. This sequence joins TRBV9 and TRBJ1-6, with no clear D. V lost 6 bases and J 6 bases, leaving 13 bases between the germline ends. The length of the CDR3 is 14 residues. Germline CDR1 is SGDLS and CDR2 is YYNGEE.

There are a few counts of this clone. The chain carries TRBV19 and TRBJ1-6; the match to TRBD1 covers 7 bases. V trimming: 4 bases; J trimming: 8 bases; junction bases outside the gene matches: 8. Germline CDR1 LNHDA, CDR2 SQIVND (reference sequence). The CDR3 is 15 amino acids. In nucleotides, the CDR3 is TGTGCCAGTAGTACCGAGACAGGGAAGGATTCACCCCTCCACTTT. It is translated as CASSTETGKDSPLHF. The full variable domain, its missing parts supplied by reference TRBV19 and TRBJ1-6, is DGGITQSPKYLFRKEGQNVTLSCEQNLNHDAMYWYRQDPGQGLRLIYYSQIVNDFQKGDIAEGYSVSREKKESFPLTVTSAQKNPTAFYLCASSTETGKDSPLHFGNGTRLTVT.